These 3 T cell receptor beta chains share one sample of origin, sequenced in a study of T cell responses to AZD1222 COVID-19 vaccine. The protocol was immunoSEQ multiplex PCR, while the TCRdb copy is restricted to in-frame clones and leaves out a portion. Altogether 100,000 to 150,000 clones are present, about nine tenths being singletons, with the ten largest covering under 1.5%. The input for sequencing was peripheral blood, taken on day 0 of AZD1222 vaccination. The receptor set was obtained from an adult in good health.

The chain recombines TRBV19 with TRBJ1-1; 9 bases match TRBD1. This CDR3 region has 14 residues. The J segment lost 5 bases and the V segment lost 5 bases, leaving 6 bases of the junction unmatched. Germline CDR1 reads LNHDA; CDR2 reads SQIVND (reference sequence). CDR3 residues: CASSVDRGGTEAFF. CDR3 coding DNA: TGTGCCAGTAGTGTGGACAGGGGAGGTACTGAAGCTTTCTTT.

V and J are TRBV15 and TRBJ2-7, with 8 bases matching TRBD1. V lost 3 bases and J lost 2; bases outside the gene matches: 9. CDR1 LNHNV and CDR2 YYDKDF come from the germline V gene (reference sequence). The CDR3 totals 16 residues. In nucleotides, the CDR3 is TGTGCCACCAGCAGGACAACTGGCAGGGGGCCCTACGAGCAGTACTTC. As protein: CATSRTTGRGPYEQYF.

The sample holds one count of this clone. The CDR3 DNA is TGTGCTAGTGGTTTGTCCCAGGGGTCGGATACGCAGTATTTT. Protein product: CASGLSQGSDTQYF. This rearrangement joins TRBV12-5 to TRBJ2-3, with D perhaps matching TRBD1 (6 bases). Germline V gene data show CDR1 as LGHNT and CDR2 as FRNRAP. V gave up 2 bases and J gave up 6 bases, with 12 bases separating them. This CDR3 region has 14 residues.